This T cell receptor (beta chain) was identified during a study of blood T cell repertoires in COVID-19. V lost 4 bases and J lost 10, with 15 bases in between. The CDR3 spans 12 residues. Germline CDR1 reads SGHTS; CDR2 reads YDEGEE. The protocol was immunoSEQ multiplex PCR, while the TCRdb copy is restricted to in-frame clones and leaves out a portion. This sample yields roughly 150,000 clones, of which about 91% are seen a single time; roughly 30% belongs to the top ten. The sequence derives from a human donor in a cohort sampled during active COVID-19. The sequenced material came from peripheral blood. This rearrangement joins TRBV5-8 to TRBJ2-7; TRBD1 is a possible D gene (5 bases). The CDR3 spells CASSPRVLQQYF. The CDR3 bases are TGTGCCAGCAGCCCCAGGGTTTTGCAACAGTACTTC.